The 13 T cell receptor beta chains below were found in one sample sequenced in a study of T cell repertoires in cytomegalovirus infection. TCRdb re-derived calls from the reads in MiXCR, one entry per CDR3 protein. The sample contains 230,000 or so distinct CDR3 sequences, about 15% of which appear only once. Source material: CD8+ T cells from PBMCs. These receptor sequences come from a human donor in good health (CMV status not recorded). Some clones in this sample may be carry-over from other donors' samples.

This clonotype has a handful of counts. This chain joins TRBV2 and TRBJ2-3; the D is unclear. V gave up 3 bases and J gave up 6 bases, with 16 bases separating them. CDR3 length equals 15 residues. Germline assignment: CDR1 SNHLY and CDR2 FYNNEI. CDR3 loop: CASSDRTAGWDTQYF. The CDR3 nucleotides read TGTGCCAGCAGTGATAGGACGGCCGGGTGGGATACGCAGTATTTT.

The gene calls are TRBV20-1 and TRBJ2-1; 12 nucleotides align to TRBD1. The CDR3 is 14 residues long. Losses at the gene ends were 0 bases for V and 14 bases for J; bases not matched to a gene: 8. The germline gives CDR1 DFQATT, CDR2 SNEGSKA (reference sequence). CDR3 DNA: TGCAGTGCTAGAGATCCCGGGACAGGGGGCTTCGAGTTCTTC. It translates to CSARDPGTGGFEFF.

This clonotype was observed at least ten times. The chain links TRBV28 to TRBJ2-7; 8 positions match TRBD1. V gave up 4 bases and J gave up 2 bases; unmatched junction bases: 7. CDR1 MDHEN and CDR2 SYDVKM come from the germline V gene. The CDR3 sequence is 15 residues long. The CDR3 nucleotides read TGTGCCAGCAGTTCACCGGGACAGGTAACCTACGAGCAGTACTTC. Translation: CASSSPGQVTYEQYF. The whole variable domain, remainder taken from reference TRBV28 and TRBJ2-7, is DVKVTQSSRYLVKRTGEKVFLECVQDMDHENMFWYRQDPGLGLRLIYFSYDVKMKEKGDIPEGYSVSREKKERFSLILESASTNQTSMYLCASSSPGQVTYEQYFGPGTRLTVT.

The chain is built from TRBV28 and TRBJ2-5; D possibly corresponds to TRBD2 (7 bases). V shed 5 bases and J shed 0 bases, with 25 bases lying between them. CDR3 length equals 19 residues. Germline CDR1 reads MDHEN; CDR2 reads SYDVKM. This CDR3 is CASSTLRIRGAGNQETQYF. The CDR3 DNA reads TGTGCCAGCAGTACCCTAAGGATTCGGGGGGCCGGCAACCAAGAGACCCAGTACTTC.

The chain is built from TRBV11-2 and TRBJ2-5; 9 nucleotides match TRBD1. In germline, CDR1 is SGHAT, CDR2 FQNNGV. The ends lost 5 bases at V and 7 bases at J; junction bases unmatched: 8. The CDR3 spans 14 residues. The CDR3 protein is CASSDYRGQGTQYF. CDR3 nucleotides: TGTGCCAGCAGCGATTACAGGGGGCAGGGGACCCAGTACTTC.

This chain links TRBV20-1 with TRBJ2-3, with 11 bases that match TRBD2. The V and J ends lost 6 bases and 0 bases, in that order; junction bases with no gene match: 5. CDR1 is DFQATT, CDR2 SNEGSKA, per germline (reference sequence). This CDR3 region has 15 residues. This chain's CDR3 is CSAETSGVSTDTQYF. CDR3 sequence (DNA): TGCAGTGCCGAGACTAGCGGGGTTAGCACAGATACGCAGTATTTT.

The V gene is TRBV5-1, the J gene TRBJ2-1, with D unresolved. Trimming removed 4 bases at V and 8 bases at J, with 19 bases between. The germline CDR1 and CDR2 sequences are SGHRS and YFSETQ. The CDR3 spans 15 residues. Here the CDR3 reads CASSGIDPQWDEQFF. Here the CDR3 DNA reads TGCGCCAGCAGCGGGATCGACCCTCAATGGGATGAGCAGTTCTTC.

This clonotype was seen many times. The chain couples TRBV6-5 to TRBJ2-1, with 12 bases identical to TRBD2. With V trimmed by 4 bases and J by 7 bases, 17 bases remained unmatched. CDR1 is MNHEY, CDR2 SVGAGI, per germline. This CDR3 is 19 amino acids long. Written as DNA, the CDR3 is TGTGCCAGCAGTTCCATCACTCCCCGATGGACTAGCGGGGCGAATGAGCAGTTCTTC. Protein sequence: CASSSITPRWTSGANEQFF.

In nucleotides, the CDR3 is TGCGCCAGCAGCTTGGAGGCAGCAAACTCCTACGAGCAGTACTTC. Encoded protein: CASSLEAANSYEQYF. This chain joins TRBV5-1 and TRBJ2-7, with D unclear. Between the trimmed V and J ends, which lost 0 bases and 0 bases, there was a span of 10 bases. This CDR3 has 15 residues. Germline V gene data show CDR1 as SGHRS and CDR2 as YFSETQ.

The chain joins TRBV7-9 to TRBJ2-7, with D possibly matching TRBD1 (6 bases). The CDR3 has 17 residues. The V gene's germline CDR1 is SEHNR and CDR2 FQNEAQ (reference sequence). V was trimmed by 10 bases and J by 0 bases, leaving 25 bases between them. The chain's CDR3 is CATGGASAGVTSYEQYF. CDR3 sequence (DNA): TGTGCCACTGGTGGGGCATCCGCAGGGGTGACCTCCTACGAGCAGTACTTC.

The J gene is TRBJ2-1, the V gene TRBV7-9; a weak D match, TRBD1 (5 bases). Germline values: CDR1 SEHNR, CDR2 FQNEAQ (reference sequence). Deletions cut 5 bases from V and 10 bases from J, with 18 bases between. The CDR3 totals 14 residues. The CDR3 coding sequence is TGTGCCAGCAGCCCAGGGTTAGGGTTCAGGGAGCAGTTCTTC. Translation: CASSPGLGFREQFF.

In DNA form, the CDR3 reads TGTGCCAGCAGTGCGATAGACAGAGCCGATGGGGACTATGGCTACACCTTC. It encodes CASSAIDRADGDYGYTF. The V call is TRBV2, the J call TRBJ1-2; a weak D match, TRBD1 (5 bases). V lost 4 bases and J lost 3, with 21 bases in between. There are 17 residues in the CDR3. The V gene's germline CDR1 is SNHLY and CDR2 FYNNEI.

This chain uses TRBV29-1 with TRBJ1-1, with a possible D match to TRBD1 (6 bases). Looked up from germline, CDR1 is SQVTM and CDR2 is ANQGSEA. V was cut by 3 bases and J by 3 bases, with 11 bases left in between. This CDR3 is built from 13 residues. The CDR3 reads CSVEEGGDTEAFF. The CDR3 DNA is TGCAGCGTTGAGGAGGGGGGGGACACTGAAGCTTTCTTT.